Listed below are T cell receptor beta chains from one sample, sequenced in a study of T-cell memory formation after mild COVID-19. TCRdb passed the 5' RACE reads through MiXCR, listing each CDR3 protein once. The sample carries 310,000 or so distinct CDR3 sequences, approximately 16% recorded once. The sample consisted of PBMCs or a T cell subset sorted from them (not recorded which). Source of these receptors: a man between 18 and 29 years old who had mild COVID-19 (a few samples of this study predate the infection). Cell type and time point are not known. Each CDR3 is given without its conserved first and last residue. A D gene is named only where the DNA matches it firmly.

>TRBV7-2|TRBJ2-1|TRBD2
ASSFSAGAHNEQF
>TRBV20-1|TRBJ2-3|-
SARQPLAAQGARVTDTQY
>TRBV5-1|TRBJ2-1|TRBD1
ASSGGQGGDEQF
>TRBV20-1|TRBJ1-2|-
SAEWADSYT
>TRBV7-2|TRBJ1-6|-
ASSPYKRGNSPLH
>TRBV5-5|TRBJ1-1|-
ASSLRDSGFYTEAF
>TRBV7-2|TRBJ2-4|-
ASRSQGETEY
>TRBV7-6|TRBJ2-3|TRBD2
ASSWLAGGTDTQY
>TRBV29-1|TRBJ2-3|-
SVEGASTDTQY
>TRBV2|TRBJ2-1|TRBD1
ASHFGTAYNEQF
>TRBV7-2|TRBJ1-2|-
ASSRIVANYGYT
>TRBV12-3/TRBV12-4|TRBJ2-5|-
ASSLGGDFGSAQY
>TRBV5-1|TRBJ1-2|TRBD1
ASSLSTGQGAGYT
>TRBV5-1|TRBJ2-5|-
ASSLLGSGETQY
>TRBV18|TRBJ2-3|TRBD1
ASSPQGQSSTDTQY
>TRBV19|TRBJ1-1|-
ASSIARGMNTEAF
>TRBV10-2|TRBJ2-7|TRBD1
ASSDSGGGYEQY
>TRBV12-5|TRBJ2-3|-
ASGLGLTDTQY
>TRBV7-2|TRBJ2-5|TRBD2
ASSGRFSGGEETQY
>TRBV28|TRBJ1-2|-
ASSLAVRTQGLLLDGYT
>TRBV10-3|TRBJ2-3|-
AIRDSSTDTQY
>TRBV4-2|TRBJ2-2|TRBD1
ASSQVLQGVTGELF
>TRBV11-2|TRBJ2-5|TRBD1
ASTPFRDRVIKTQY
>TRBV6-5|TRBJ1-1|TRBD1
ASGTGGTEAF
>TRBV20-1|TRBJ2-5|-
SARGDRRETQY
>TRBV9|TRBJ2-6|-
ASSVSGTLSGANVLT
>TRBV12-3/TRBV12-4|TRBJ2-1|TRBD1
ASNRGHEQF
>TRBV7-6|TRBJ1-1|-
ASSSGRTEAF
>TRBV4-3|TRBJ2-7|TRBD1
ASSRGQGLPYEQY
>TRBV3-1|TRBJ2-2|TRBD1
ASSRWTGGITGELF
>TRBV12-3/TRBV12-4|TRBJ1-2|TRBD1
ASSLDRKYGYT
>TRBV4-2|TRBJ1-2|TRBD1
ASSQSRGQGIPDGYT
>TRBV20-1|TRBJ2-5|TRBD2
SAPAPPAISGGHIETQY
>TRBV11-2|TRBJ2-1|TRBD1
ASSYLLDRVNSYNEQF
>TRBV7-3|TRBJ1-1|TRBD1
ASSTQGGTEAF
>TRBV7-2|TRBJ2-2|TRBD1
ASSFDRGRVGELF
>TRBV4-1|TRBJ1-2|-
ASSQEVRQGYGYT
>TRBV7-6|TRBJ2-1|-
ASSPRAVGEQF
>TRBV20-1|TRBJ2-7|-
SASRTASSYEQY
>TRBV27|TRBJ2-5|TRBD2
ASSLFSGAQETQY
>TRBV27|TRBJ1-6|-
ASSLPDSPRRTLH
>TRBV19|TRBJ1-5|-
ASSSDSVYQPQH
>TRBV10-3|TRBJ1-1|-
AIRPQGGTEAF